The sample holds many counts of the clone carrying this T cell receptor (beta chain). Antigen unknown. The data were taken from a study of T cells in Graves' hyperthyroidism and ophthalmopathy. Study context: Once the initial diagnosis was made, peripheral blood was obtained before any treatment.

The study, taken as a whole, reports: Most thyroid clonotypes expanded above 0.001 were also detected in blood. Ophthalmopathy onset followed model prediction by a median about seven months.

What was amplified from RNA transcripts were TCR beta CDR3 regions. The HTBI primer set was used in a first-round RT-PCR of the TCR CDR3. One entry per CDR3 protein results from TCRdb running MiXCR on the multiplex PCR reads. This table holds around 350,000 distinct CDR3 sequences, around a sixth found once. The trim removed 5 bases at V and 0 bases at J, leaving 16 bases unmatched. The V gene's germline CDR1 is SGHVS and CDR2 FNYEAQ. The CDR3 has 21 residues. Sequencing input: blood. The origin of this receptor is a woman aged 18 to 35 with Graves' hyperthyroidism that later progressed to Graves' ophthalmopathy. The chain couples TRBV7-6 to TRBJ2-1; TRBD2 agrees at 13 bases. CDR3 nucleotides: TGTGCCAGCAGCCGGACTAGCGGGAGTCCCTTACTACCGAGCTCCTACAATGAGCAGTTCTTC. Translating gives CASSRTSGSPLLPSSYNEQFF.